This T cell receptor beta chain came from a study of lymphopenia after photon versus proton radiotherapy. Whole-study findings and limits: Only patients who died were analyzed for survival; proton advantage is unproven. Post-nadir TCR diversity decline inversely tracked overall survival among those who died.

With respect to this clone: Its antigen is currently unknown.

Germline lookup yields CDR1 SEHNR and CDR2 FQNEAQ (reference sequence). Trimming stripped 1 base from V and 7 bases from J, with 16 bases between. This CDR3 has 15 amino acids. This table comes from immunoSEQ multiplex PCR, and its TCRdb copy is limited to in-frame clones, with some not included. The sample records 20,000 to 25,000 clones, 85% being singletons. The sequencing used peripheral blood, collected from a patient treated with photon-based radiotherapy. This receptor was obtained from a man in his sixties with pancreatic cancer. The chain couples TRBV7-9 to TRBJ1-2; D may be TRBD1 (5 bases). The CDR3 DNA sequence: TGTGCCAGCAGCTTAGATTCAACAGGTGCGGGTGGCTACACCTTC. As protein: CASSLDSTGAGGYTF.